A selection of T cell receptor beta chains follows, all from one sample in a study of cytomegalovirus exposure and HLA in healthy donors. Profiling relied on immunoSEQ multiplex PCR, and the TCRdb table lists in-frame clones only, not all of them. This table holds tens of thousands of clones, more than 65% found once. The sequenced material came from PBMCs. These receptors all come from a girl aged 2-10 years in good health and CMV-seropositive. Each CDR3 is given with its conserved first and last residue. D genes are given only for firm matches. The listing skips clone size in some rows; elsewhere it reads once, few, many or a size class.

v_gene: TRBV4-1; d_gene: TRBD1; abundance: .; j_gene: TRBJ1-1; CDR3nt: TGCGCCAGCAGCCAAGATCAGGGGGCTTTGAACACTGAAGCTTTCTTT; CDR3aa: CASSQDQGALNTEAFF
v_gene: TRBV6-4; d_gene: .; abundance: .; j_gene: TRBJ1-1; CDR3nt: TGTGCCAGCAGCGTGACACCTAACACTGAAGCTTTCTTT; CDR3aa: CASSVTPNTEAFF
v_gene: TRBV5-1; d_gene: TRBD1; abundance: .; j_gene: TRBJ2-7; CDR3nt: TGCGCCAGCAGCTTGTTGGGACAGCACTACGAGCAGTACTTC; CDR3aa: CASSLLGQHYEQYF
v_gene: TRBV28; d_gene: TRBD2; abundance: .; j_gene: TRBJ2-5; CDR3nt: TGTGCCAGCTGGGGGGGGATTCAGGAGACCCAGTACTTC; CDR3aa: CASWGGIQETQYF
v_gene: TRBV5-4; d_gene: .; abundance: .; j_gene: TRBJ2-5; CDR3nt: TGTGCCAGCAGCCACAGGGTTTTAGAGACCCAGTACTTC; CDR3aa: CASSHRVLETQYF
v_gene: TRBV6-1; d_gene: TRBD1; abundance: once; j_gene: TRBJ1-2; CDR3nt: TGTGCCAGCAGAGGGACAGGGGATGCTGGGGGCTACACCTTC; CDR3aa: CASRGTGDAGGYTF
v_gene: TRBV9; d_gene: TRBD2; abundance: .; j_gene: TRBJ2-7; CDR3nt: TGTGCCAGCAGCCCCTTCGGGGGGGTAGGGGAGCAGTACTTC; CDR3aa: CASSPFGGVGEQYF
v_gene: TRBV27; d_gene: TRBD2; abundance: few; j_gene: TRBJ2-7; CDR3nt: TGTGCCAGCAGTATCCTAGCGGGAGGGCCCCGCCACGAGCAGTACTTC; CDR3aa: CASSILAGGPRHEQYF
v_gene: TRBV10-1; d_gene: .; abundance: .; j_gene: TRBJ2-5; CDR3nt: TGCGCCAGCAGTGAGCCCGGGCGAGGGAGACCCCAGTACTTC; CDR3aa: CASSEPGRGRPQYF
v_gene: TRBV9; d_gene: TRBD2; abundance: .; j_gene: TRBJ2-3; CDR3nt: TGTGCCAGCAGCGCCCTTTGTCATAAAAAGACTAGCGGGAACACAGATACGCAGTATTTT; CDR3aa: CASSALCHKKTSGNTDTQYF
v_gene: TRBV5-8; d_gene: .; abundance: once; j_gene: TRBJ1-5; CDR3nt: TGTGCCAGCAGCCCGGGTTGGCCCCAGCATTTT; CDR3aa: CASSPGWPQHF
v_gene: TRBV6-5; d_gene: .; abundance: .; j_gene: TRBJ1-1; CDR3nt: TGTGCCAGCAGCGTGAACACTGAAGCTTTCTTT; CDR3aa: CASSVNTEAFF
v_gene: TRBV23-1; d_gene: .; abundance: .; j_gene: TRBJ1-2; CDR3nt: TGCGCCAGCAGTCAACAGGGCACAGAATATGGCTACACCTTC; CDR3aa: CASSQQGTEYGYTF
v_gene: TRBV27; d_gene: .; abundance: few; j_gene: TRBJ1-1; CDR3nt: TGTGCCAGCAGTGGACACATAAACACTGAAGCTTTCTTT; CDR3aa: CASSGHINTEAFF
v_gene: TRBV9; d_gene: TRBD1; abundance: .; j_gene: TRBJ1-2; CDR3nt: TGTGCCAGCAGCGCAGCCCCATCGCGAGGACAGGGCCATTTTAACTATGGCTACACCTTC; CDR3aa: CASSAAPSRGQGHFNYGYTF
v_gene: TRBV6-5; d_gene: .; abundance: .; j_gene: TRBJ2-3; CDR3nt: TGTGCCAGCAGTTATCGGGAGCTACCCACAGATACGCAGTATTTT; CDR3aa: CASSYRELPTDTQYF
v_gene: TRBV6-1; d_gene: .; abundance: .; j_gene: TRBJ1-5; CDR3nt: TGTGCCAGCAGTTTGTCCCTAAGCAATCAGCCCCAGCATTTT; CDR3aa: CASSLSLSNQPQHF
v_gene: TRBV18; d_gene: .; abundance: .; j_gene: TRBJ2-3; CDR3nt: TGTGCCAGCTCCCAAAGCGGGTGGGGCACAGATACGCAGTATTTT; CDR3aa: CASSQSGWGTDTQYF
v_gene: TRBV30; d_gene: .; abundance: .; j_gene: TRBJ1-1; CDR3nt: TGTGCCTGGAGTGTATATGGGGGGGGTAGGGCGGCGAACACTGAAGCTTTCTTT; CDR3aa: CAWSVYGGGRAANTEAFF
v_gene: TRBV28; d_gene: .; abundance: .; j_gene: TRBJ1-2; CDR3nt: TGTGCCAGCAGCAACTTATACTATGGCTACACCTTC; CDR3aa: CASSNLYYGYTF
v_gene: TRBV10-1; d_gene: TRBD1; abundance: .; j_gene: TRBJ2-2; CDR3nt: TGCGCCAGCAGTGATTCCGGGACAGGGGGTCCCGGGGAGCTGTTTTTT; CDR3aa: CASSDSGTGGPGELFF
v_gene: TRBV28; d_gene: .; abundance: .; j_gene: TRBJ1-1; CDR3nt: TGTGCCAGCAAGAGATTTCGCGACATAACAAAAACTCGACGGTACTTCAACACTGAAGCTTTCTTT; CDR3aa: CASKRFRDITKTRRYFNTEAFF
v_gene: TRBV9; d_gene: TRBD2; abundance: .; j_gene: TRBJ2-1; CDR3nt: TGTGCCAGCAGCGACCCGGGACTAGCGGCCCAAGGCACCTACAATGAGCAGTTCTTC; CDR3aa: CASSDPGLAAQGTYNEQFF
v_gene: TRBV5-5; d_gene: .; abundance: .; j_gene: TRBJ2-2; CDR3nt: TGTGCCAGCAGCTTGGCGCGGGGTATTGGCACCGGGGAGCTGTTTTTT; CDR3aa: CASSLARGIGTGELFF
v_gene: TRBV10-3; d_gene: TRBD1; abundance: .; j_gene: TRBJ2-6; CDR3nt: TGTGCCATCGGACAGGGCAGAGACTCTGGGGCCAACGTCCTGACTTTC; CDR3aa: CAIGQGRDSGANVLTF
v_gene: TRBV6-6; d_gene: TRBD2; abundance: .; j_gene: TRBJ2-1; CDR3nt: TGTGCCAGCAGCCCAGCGGGAGGGAGCAATGAGCAGTTCTTC; CDR3aa: CASSPAGGSNEQFF
v_gene: TRBV6-6; d_gene: TRBD1; abundance: .; j_gene: TRBJ1-1; CDR3nt: TGTGCCAGCAGTAGGGACAGGTCCCTTACTGAAGCTTTCTTT; CDR3aa: CASSRDRSLTEAFF
v_gene: TRBV30; d_gene: .; abundance: .; j_gene: TRBJ2-3; CDR3nt: TGTGCCTGGAGTGTTAGCGGTGAAACGCAGTATTTT; CDR3aa: CAWSVSGETQYF
v_gene: TRBV21-1; d_gene: .; abundance: .; j_gene: TRBJ2-7; CDR3nt: TGTGCCAGCAGCATTTTACCGGGACAGTCGGATATGCAGCAGTACTTC; CDR3aa: CASSILPGQSDMQQYF
v_gene: TRBV5-4; d_gene: .; abundance: .; j_gene: TRBJ2-3; CDR3nt: TGTGCCAGCACCTCGACGCCAACAGGAACCACAGATACGCAGTATTTT; CDR3aa: CASTSTPTGTTDTQYF